The following is a T cell receptor (beta chain) sequence with its context. The record originates from a study of CD8 T cells in Susac syndrome. The authors carried out high-throughput sequencing of TCR beta. They applied it to CD8+ and CD4+ T cells obtained from blood. Through negative isolation, CD4+ and CD8+ T cells were obtained, while TEMRA cells were enriched using FACS. Looked up from germline, CDR1 is KGHDR and CDR2 is SFDVKD. The CDR3 has 13 residues. V shed 0 bases and J shed 5 bases, with 7 bases lying between them. The RNA, about 0.45 to 1 ug, was put through reverse transcription using random hexamers. Each CDR3 protein gets one entry after TCRdb re-called the immunoSEQ multiplex PCR reads with MiXCR. The sample lists more than 200,000 distinct CDR3 sequences; 92% were seen once.

The chain is built from TRBV24-1 and TRBJ2-7; D unresolved. The TCR comes from a human donor with multiple sclerosis. Material for sequencing was CD8+ T cells from PBMCs. CDR3 DNA: TGTGCCACCAGTGATTTGGGTACCGACGAGCAGTACTTC. The encoded protein is CATSDLGTDEQYF.